A selection of T cell receptor beta chains follows, all from one sample in a study of CD8+CD57+ T cells in acquired aplastic anemia. A single record per CDR3 protein comes from TCRdb applying MiXCR to the reads. The data hold some 150,000 distinct CDR3 sequences, with about 40% observed a single time. The sample was sorted CD4+, CD8+, or CD8+CD57+ T cells (not recorded which) from PBMCs. The receptors come from a human donor in good health, serving as a control. The CDR3 runs from the conserved cysteine through the conserved F or W.

V,CDR3
TRBV2,CASGGAISYNEQFF
TRBV5-1,CASSLMAPGGYTF
TRBV15,CATRKERVGGYTF
TRBV30,CAWTGGVSYNEQFF
TRBV10-3,CAISELAGGDFGEQFF
TRBV7-9,CANQEAAEFPYEQYF
TRBV29-1,CSVEVSCTSEQYF
TRBV15,CATSRQGTGELFF
TRBV7-2,CTRRFYEKLFF
TRBV20-1,CSARTGTGNTGELFF
TRBV19,CASSPPLNAGYTEAFF
TRBV10-2,CASSATRGHYGYTF
TRBV2,CASNGQGAYGYTF
TRBV10-3,CAIKNGVGVNSPLHF
TRBV2,CASKVSGRITDTQYF
TRBV29-1,CSVVGGPGTDTQYF
TRBV6-1,CASSPASGSSYEQYF
TRBV6-1,CASSLTRTNYGYTF
TRBV19,CATAGGRTDTQYF
TRBV30,CAWRGSGRPDTQYF
TRBV29-1,CGAKGLAGYEQYF
TRBV11-3,CASSLDARYNEQFF
TRBV12-3/TRBV12-4,CASSLRGGNTEAFF
TRBV20-1,CSARKTALSNYGYTF
TRBV28,CASSLGGAGANYGYTF
TRBV29-1,CSVARDRGEQETQYF
TRBV28,CASSSAGTGRANVLTF
TRBV19,CASSSHRDRQNIQYF
TRBV6-1,CASGRGVGEKLFF
TRBV4-3,CASSQEVLAGYEQYF
TRBV14,CASSQATAGELFF
TRBV29-1,CSVVGSGGSRDEQYF
TRBV10-2,CASSTSDRDITYEQYF
TRBV30,CACQTGTEATEAFF
TRBV15,CATSRGAHSGNTIYF
TRBV7-9,CASSSHRGRTDTQYF
TRBV10-3,CAIGQGIQQPQHF
TRBV19,CASRPTGGWQPQHF
TRBV7-9,CASSSRGANVLTF
TRBV13,CASSVDRANVLTF
TRBV7-9,CASSSNTGGAETQYF
TRBV7-9,CASTVLGEGNFKDYTF
TRBV10-3,CAIRVGGGGNTEAFF
TRBV7-8,CASSSYWAEAFF
TRBV7-9,CASSLAGRNTEAFF
TRBV15,CATSREPFEGTGELFF
TRBV5-4,CASSLGQGSEAFF
TRBV12-3/TRBV12-4,CASSVSGTVNTEAFF
TRBV10-3,CAISPGHNCEQYF
TRBV2,CASTREGERYGYTF
TRBV15,CATSPADPGGETQYF
TRBV24-1,CATSDRAFGYTF
TRBV4-1,CASNDRTNYGYTF
TRBV10-3,CAISESDSIQETQYF
TRBV7-2,CASSPLDRGEAFF
TRBV10-3,CAISESAGEISGYAF
TRBV11-3,CASSLDFSGELFF